The sequence of this T cell receptor (beta chain) was determined in a study of blood T cell repertoires in COVID-19. Background on the study: The study drew acute and convalescent COVID-19 samples from the United States, Italy and Spain. Sources were T cells, B-cell-depleted T cells, or PBMCs; the material itself was cDNA or gDNA.

V lost 4 bases to trimming and J lost 4 bases; unmatched junction nucleotides: 7. The germline V gene encodes CDR1 SGHRS and CDR2 YFSETQ. The CDR3 extends over 16 amino acids. Ages ranged from about 18 to 89 years, with residence in under 25 US areas. The protocol was immunoSEQ multiplex PCR, while the TCRdb copy is restricted to in-frame clones and leaves out a portion. This table holds roughly 370,000 clones, around nine tenths found once. Sequenced material: PBMCs or T cells enriched from blood (not recorded which). The rearrangement joins TRBV5-1 to TRBJ2-3, with TRBD2 matching 12 bases. This TCR was recovered from a woman aged 50 to 60 who had recovered from COVID-19. The CDR3 DNA reads TGCGCCAGCAGCGACAAGACTAGCGGGGGTGCAGATACGCAGTATTTT. This encodes CASSDKTSGGADTQYF.